The TCR beta chain under discussion was sequenced for a study of T cells after yellow fever vaccination. Study-wide results and limits: Shared CD4/CD8 clonotypes were a small share, likely from convergent recombination.

TCRdb independently ran MiXCR on the 5' RACE reads; one entry per CDR3 protein. Here the sample spans 400,000 or so distinct CDR3 sequences, around 10% being singletons. CDR1 and CDR2 (germline): SGHTA, FQGNSA. V lost 3 bases, J lost 7 bases, and 10 bases lay in between. This CDR3 is 13 amino acids long. On this clonotype itself: The antigen remains undetermined.

The source was PBMCs, collected on the day of the first yellow fever vaccination. This sequence joins TRBV7-2 and TRBJ2-1; a weak D match, TRBD1 (5 bases). The receptor was isolated from a man between 18 and 35 years old who received the YFV17D yellow fever vaccine. As DNA, the CDR3 is TGTGCCAGCAGCTTGCAGGGAATGAATGAGCAGTTCTTC. Amino acid sequence: CASSLQGMNEQFF.